This T cell receptor beta chain is from a study of OX40 agonist ivuxolimab in advanced cancers. Collection of blood occurred at baseline, at cycle 4 day 1, and at cycle 7 day 1. Germline loops: CDR1 MNHNY, CDR2 SVGAGI (reference sequence). Losses at the gene ends were 2 bases for V and 6 bases for J; bases not matched to a gene: 2. This CDR3 is 13 amino acids long. About this clone itself: Its antigen is not known.

Study-level points and caveats: At doses 0.1 to 3.0 mg/kg, CD4+ and CD8+ clones expanded. More expanded clones were found, on average, in CD8+ than in CD4+ T cells.

This table comes from immunoSEQ multiplex PCR, and its TCRdb copy is limited to in-frame clones, with some not included. The table has approximately 29,000 clones, just under 80% seen once. The rearrangement uses TRBV6-6 and TRBJ2-7, with 9 bases lining up with TRBD2. The source was CD4+ or CD8+ T cells sorted from blood, collected in a trial of the OX40 agonist ivuxolimab. The TCR was taken from an adult with an advanced solid tumor such as melanoma, head and neck, liver or kidney cancer. The CDR3 bases are TGTGCCAGCAGTTACGCGGGGGGGCGCGAGCAGTACTTC. It translates to CASSYAGGREQYF.